The rows below give T cell receptor beta chains drawn from one sample of a study of blood T cell repertoires in COVID-19. TCRdb's table, derived via immunoSEQ multiplex PCR, lists solely in-frame clones and lacks some. The sample lists about 300,000 clones, 70% to 90% occurring once. Sequenced input: peripheral blood. Receptor source: a woman aged 30 to 39 who had recovered from COVID-19. Both conserved end residues are part of each CDR3. The D gene is left open where the match is weak. Size values are once, few and many counts, or a class for expanded clones, and some rows have none.

size	length	V	D	J	DNA	CDR3
-	12	TRBV28	-	TRBJ1-3	TGTGCCAGCAGCACATCTGGAAACACCATATATTTT	CASSTSGNTIYF
-	15	TRBV6-1	TRBD1	TRBJ1-6	TGTGCCAGCAGTGAAGCTGGGACAGGGGAATCACCCCTCCACTTT	CASSEAGTGESPLHF
-	15	TRBV6-5	-	TRBJ1-2	TGTGCCAGCTCCCGGACAGTAGAAGCTAACTATGGCTACACCTTC	CASSRTVEANYGYTF
-	15	TRBV3-1/TRBV3-2	TRBD1	TRBJ2-2	TGTGCCAGCAGCCAAGGGGACAGGGACACCGGGGAGCTGTTTTTT	CASSQGDRDTGELFF
-	14	TRBV11-2	-	TRBJ2-3	TGTGCCAGCAGCTTAGTGTCCCTACCAGATACGCAGTATTTT	CASSLVSLPDTQYF
-	15	TRBV7-8	-	TRBJ1-1	TGTGCCAGCAGCTTATTCGCAGATATGAACACTGAAGCTTTCTTT	CASSLFADMNTEAFF
-	13	TRBV30	TRBD1	TRBJ1-1	TGTGCCTGTGACAGGGGGCTTCTTGCTGAAGCTTTCTTT	CACDRGLLAEAFF
-	15	TRBV9	TRBD1	TRBJ2-7	TGTGCCAGCAGCCCGAGACAGGGGGCGGATGACGAGCAGTACTTC	CASSPRQGADDEQYF
few	12	TRBV30	TRBD1	TRBJ2-7	TGTGCCTGGAGTGTACTGGACAGGGAATTCCGATTC	CAWSVLDREFRF
-	12	TRBV7-9	-	TRBJ1-2	TGTGCCAGCAGCTTTAGCGAGTATGGCTACACCTTC	CASSFSEYGYTF
few	19	TRBV5-6	TRBD2	TRBJ2-1	TGTGCCAGCAGCCGGGCGGGGACTACCCCGAAGAGCTCCTACAATGAGCAGTTCTTC	CASSRAGTTPKSSYNEQFF
-	16	TRBV9	TRBD1	TRBJ2-7	TGTGCCAGCAGCGTACCCCGCCGGGACAGGACCTACGAGCAGTACTTC	CASSVPRRDRTYEQYF
-	14	TRBV5-4	TRBD1	TRBJ1-1	TGTGCCAGCAGCCTCGGACAGGGGGGAACTGAAGCTTTCTTT	CASSLGQGGTEAFF
-	18	TRBV11-3	-	TRBJ2-2	TGTGCCAGCAGCCCCTCTTTTGACAGACCCCTTGACACCGGGGAGCTGTTTTTT	CASSPSFDRPLDTGELFF
-	14	TRBV28	-	TRBJ1-4	TGTGCCAGCAGCCCTGGAGGGCCTAATGAAAAACTGTTTTTT	CASSPGGPNEKLFF
-	15	TRBV11-2	TRBD1	TRBJ2-7	TGTGCCAGCAGCTTAACAGGGGTTATTGGCTACGAGCAGTACTTC	CASSLTGVIGYEQYF
once	12	TRBV5-8	-	TRBJ2-1	TGTGCCAGCACCCAAATCGGCAATGAGCAGTTCTTC	CASTQIGNEQFF
-	15	TRBV21-1	-	TRBJ1-4	TGTGCCAGCAGCGCGGACAGGGTGCCTAATGAAAAACTGTTTTTT	CASSADRVPNEKLFF
-	14	TRBV11-1	-	TRBJ2-1	TGTGCCAGCAGTGGGGGGTACCCTTACAATGAGCAGTTCTTC	CASSGGYPYNEQFF
-	13	TRBV25-1	-	TRBJ1-4	TGTGCCAGCAGTGAAAATGGCTTTCGGGAACTGTTTTTT	CASSENGFRELFF
once	17	TRBV7-2	TRBD2	TRBJ2-3	TGTGCCAGCAGCTTAGTTCCAGCGGGGGGGGGCACAGATACGCAGTATTTT	CASSLVPAGGGTDTQYF
-	13	TRBV5-1	TRBD1	TRBJ2-1	TGCGCCAGCAGCTTGGTTGGGACAGATGAGCAGTTCTTC	CASSLVGTDEQFF
-	17	TRBV15	TRBD1	TRBJ2-2	TGTGCCACCAGTAAATCCCCGGAGGGGACAGGGCAAAGGGAGCTGTTTTTT	CATSKSPEGTGQRELFF
-	16	TRBV28	-	TRBJ1-3	TGTGCCGGTCCTGGGCTGGCGGGGGGCCCTGGAAACACCATATATTTT	CAGPGLAGGPGNTIYF
once	12	TRBV30	TRBD1	TRBJ2-3	TGTGCCTGGACAAGGGGGCAAGATACGCAGTATTTT	CAWTRGQDTQYF
-	14	TRBV6-4	TRBD1	TRBJ2-3	TGTGCCAGCAGCCGGGACAGAGTCTCAGATACGCAGTATTTT	CASSRDRVSDTQYF
-	11	TRBV19	-	TRBJ1-1	TGTGCCAGTCAGAGACAAACAGAAGCTTTCTTT	CASQRQTEAFF
-	12	TRBV3-1/TRBV3-2	-	TRBJ2-3	TGTGCCAGCAGCCACCGTACAGATACGCAGTATTTT	CASSHRTDTQYF
-	15	TRBV9	TRBD1	TRBJ2-3	TGTGCCAGCAGCGTAGCCGGACAGGCTCCAGATACGCAGTATTTT	CASSVAGQAPDTQYF
-	14	TRBV5-1	TRBD1	TRBJ2-5	TGCGCCAGCAGCATCGGGACAGGGGAAGAGACCCAGTACTTC	CASSIGTGEETQYF
-	15	TRBV5-1	TRBD1	TRBJ1-1	TGCGCCAGCAGCGATTTCGACAGGGTGAACACTGAAGCTTTCTTT	CASSDFDRVNTEAFF
-	18	TRBV7-2	TRBD1	TRBJ1-5	TGTGCCAGCAGCTTGGGACAGGGGGCGTTTAGGAGCAATCAGCCCCAGCATTTT	CASSLGQGAFRSNQPQHF
-	15	TRBV9	TRBD1	TRBJ1-2	TGTGCCAGCAGCGCCGGGACAGGGGGCTCCTATGGCTACACCTTC	CASSAGTGGSYGYTF
-	18	TRBV18	TRBD2	TRBJ2-5	TGTGCCAGCTCACCACCGTTGGGGACTAGCGGGGCCCAAGAGACCCAGTACTTC	CASSPPLGTSGAQETQYF
-	16	TRBV18	-	TRBJ1-6	TGTGCCAGCTCCCTAGAGGTGCTAACCTATAATTCACCCCTCCACTTT	CASSLEVLTYNSPLHF
-	16	TRBV5-6	TRBD2	TRBJ2-1	TGTGCCAGCACCCTTGGGGGGGACCTATACTACAATGAGCAGTTCTTC	CASTLGGDLYYNEQFF
-	13	TRBV27	-	TRBJ2-7	TGTGCCAGCAGGCGCTCCGTCTCCTACGAGCAGTACTTC	CASRRSVSYEQYF
-	15	TRBV27	-	TRBJ2-1	TGTGCCAGCAGCCGATCCCCCAGCTCCTACAATGAGCAGTTCTTC	CASSRSPSSYNEQFF
-	16	TRBV19	-	TRBJ2-3	TGTGCCAGTAGCCCTGGTGAGGGAGATGGCACAGATACGCAGTATTTT	CASSPGEGDGTDTQYF
-	16	TRBV28	-	TRBJ1-1	TGTGCCAGCAGTCGTAACAGGGTTGGGGACAACACTGAAGCTTTCTTT	CASSRNRVGDNTEAFF
-	14	TRBV28	-	TRBJ1-2	TGTGCCAGCAGCCCGACAGGAATTGGGGATGGCTACACCTTC	CASSPTGIGDGYTF
-	15	TRBV7-9	-	TRBJ1-1	TGTGCCAGCAGCTTAGCGTCCGCTCGGGGGACTGAAGCTTTCTTT	CASSLASARGTEAFF
-	15	TRBV23-1	-	TRBJ2-2	TGCGCCAGCATTCGGGACAAGTCGAACACCGGGGAGCTGTTTTTT	CASIRDKSNTGELFF
-	15	TRBV21-1	-	TRBJ2-1	TGTGCCAGCAGCAAAGGGTCCACGAGGGACAATGAGCAGTTCTTC	CASSKGSTRDNEQFF
-	14	TRBV27	-	TRBJ2-4	TGTGCCAGCAGTTTCACGGCAGGGATTGACATTCAGTACTTC	CASSFTAGIDIQYF
-	17	TRBV9	TRBD2	TRBJ2-5	TGTGCCAGCAGCGTAGGGCGGACTAGCGGGGCACAAGAGACCCAGTACTTC	CASSVGRTSGAQETQYF
-	14	TRBV5-8	-	TRBJ1-2	TGTGCCAGCAGTAGTGGGGCTTTGGCATATGGCTACACCTTC	CASSSGALAYGYTF
-	15	TRBV30	-	TRBJ2-3	TGTGCCTGGAGTGTATTCGTGGGAGTAGAAGATACGCAGTATTTT	CAWSVFVGVEDTQYF
few	14	TRBV19	TRBD1	TRBJ2-7	TGTGCCAGTAGTATGGGACAGGGACAAAGTGAGCAGTACTTC	CASSMGQGQSEQYF
-	15	TRBV7-6	-	TRBJ1-1	TGTGCCAGCAGCTTAGCGCGTACTCCGGGGACTGAAGCTTTCTTT	CASSLARTPGTEAFF
once	15	TRBV7-3	TRBD2	TRBJ2-1	TGTGCCAGCAGCTTAGCGGGGGGTCCAACGGAGGAGCAGTTCTTC	CASSLAGGPTEEQFF
-	11	TRBV27	-	TRBJ2-7	TGTGCCAGCAGTTTACGAGGCGAGCAGTACTTC	CASSLRGEQYF